Below, 18 T cell receptor beta chains from the same sample are listed, as sequenced in a study of shared clonotypes between healthy human individuals. Sequenced by immunoSEQ multiplex PCR; TCRdb stores in-frame clones only, minus some. This repertoire shows about 490,000 clones, approximately 80% found once; its top ten account for 12%. The sequenced sample was PBMCs. The source is a woman aged 40-49 years in good health. Some clones in this sample may be carry-over from other donors' samples.

The chain uses TRBV5-1 and TRBJ2-1, with 8 bases fitting TRBD2. Germline CDR1 SGHRS, CDR2 YFSETQ. J lost 8 bases, V lost 0 bases, and 7 bases had no gene match. This CDR3 has 15 amino acids. CDR3 in DNA: TGCGCCAGCAGCTTGGCGGGAGGGGTCCGGGATGAGCAGTTCTTC. The encoded protein is CASSLAGGVRDEQFF.

This rearrangement joins TRBV20-1 to TRBJ2-5; no reliable D call. Matching the DNA end better, TRBJ2-7 makes the J call doubtful. Germline lookup yields CDR1 DFQATT and CDR2 SNEGSKA (reference sequence). The CDR3 sequence is 11 residues long. CDR3 coding DNA: TGCAGTGCCACACCCGACTACGAGCAGTACTTC. Encoded protein: CSATPDYEQYF.

This clone occurred a few times. This chain links TRBV15 with TRBJ1-4; no definite D call. Trimming took 0 bases from V and 11 from J, leaving 16 bases between them. This CDR3 is 15 amino acids long. CDR1 LNHNV and CDR2 YYDKDF come from the germline V gene (reference sequence). The CDR3 DNA sequence: TGTGCCACCAGCAGAGATCGGCAGCGATTGGGCAAACTGTTTTTT. This codes for CATSRDRQRLGKLFF.

The rearrangement uses TRBV18 and TRBJ1-2; no clear D. There are 15 residues in the CDR3. V shed 3 bases and J shed 1 base, with 12 bases lying between them. From germline, CDR1 is KGHSH and CDR2 LQKENI. The CDR3 DNA sequence: TGTGCCAGCTCACCTTATAGCCAGGTTAACTATGGCTACACCTTC. Protein sequence: CASSPYSQVNYGYTF.

The rearrangement uses TRBV27 and TRBJ2-2, with D possibly TRBD2 on 5 matching bases. Germline CDR1 reads MNHEY; CDR2 reads SMNVEV (reference sequence). This CDR3 comprises 16 residues. Trimming removed 2 bases from V and 4 bases from J, with 14 bases in between. The CDR3 here is CASSLRAALSTGELFF. CDR3 DNA sequence: TGTGCCAGCAGTTTACGAGCGGCCCTATCCACCGGGGAGCTGTTTTTT.

The chain links TRBV5-1 to TRBJ1-1, with TRBD1 matching 8 bases. With V trimmed by 2 bases and J by 11 bases, 5 bases remained unmatched. Germline V CDR1 and CDR2: SGHRS, YFSETQ. This CDR3 has 12 amino acids. Here the CDR3 DNA reads TGCGCCAGCAGCTTAGGCAGGGGGCCTGCTTTCTTT. Translating gives CASSLGRGPAFF.

This clone appeared a few times. The chain is built from TRBV30 and TRBJ2-2; 11 bases are shared with TRBD2. J was trimmed by 3 bases and V by 3 bases; bases with no gene match: 3. The germline CDR1 and CDR2 sequences are GTSNPN and SVGIG (reference sequence). The CDR3 spans 15 residues. The CDR3 DNA sequence: TGTGCCTGGAGCTATAGCGGGAGGGACACCGGGGAGCTGTTTTTT. As protein: CAWSYSGRDTGELFF. Filled out from reference TRBV30 and TRBJ2-2, the complete variable domain reads SQTIHQWPATLVQPVGSPLSLECTVEGTSNPNLYWYRQAAGRGLQLLFYSVGIGQISSEVPQNLSASRPQDRQFILSSKKLLLSDSGFYLCAWSYSGRDTGELFFGEGSRLTVL.

The CDR3 DNA follows: TGTGCCAGCAGCTTGCGTAGCGCGGGCCAAGAGACCCAGTACTTC. Translation: CASSLRSAGQETQYF. The chain links TRBV5-4 to TRBJ2-5; D might be TRBD2 (5 bases). Looked up from germline, CDR1 is SGHNT and CDR2 is YYREEE (reference sequence). V lost 1 base to trimming and J lost 1 base, with 11 bases between them. The CDR3 consists of 15 residues.

This clone was seen at least ten times. V is TRBV11-2 and J is TRBJ2-7; no clear D gene. Germline values: CDR1 SGHAT, CDR2 FQNNGV. The CDR3 covers 12 residues. V lost 5 bases to trimming and J lost 4 bases, with 9 bases between them. This chain's CDR3 is CASSDKDYEQYF. In DNA form, the CDR3 reads TGTGCCAGCAGCGACAAGGATTACGAGCAGTACTTC.

The rearrangement uses TRBV27 and TRBJ2-1; 9 nucleotides line up with TRBD2. CDR3 length equals 14 residues. Losses at the gene ends were 9 bases for V and 0 bases for J; bases not matched to a gene: 3. The germline V gene has CDR1 MNHEY and CDR2 SMNVEV (reference sequence). The CDR3 sequence is CASSSGSSYNEQFF. The DNA of the CDR3 is TGTGCCAGTAGTAGCGGGAGCTCCTACAATGAGCAGTTCTTC.

This clone was observed a single time. V gene TRBV18 combines with J gene TRBJ2-7; a weak D match, TRBD2 (6 bases). This CDR3 comprises 11 residues. Per germline, CDR1 KGHSH and CDR2 LQKENI. The V gene lost 6 bases and the J gene lost 7 bases, with 10 bases spanning the gap. DNA of the CDR3: TGTGCCAGCTCCCCAGGGAGGGAGCAGTACTTC. Translated: CASSPGREQYF.

This clone was counted a single time. This chain joins TRBV7-9 and TRBJ1-2; TRBD1 matches 8 bases. V lost 5 bases, J lost 7 bases, and 12 bases stayed unmatched. This CDR3 comprises 15 residues. Looked up from germline, CDR1 is SEHNR and CDR2 is FQNEAQ (reference sequence). The CDR3 DNA follows: TGTGCCAGCAGCCCTCCAGGACAGGGAGTTGGTGGCTACACCTTC. This codes for CASSPPGQGVGGYTF.

The chain joins TRBV19 to TRBJ1-1, with 9 nucleotides matching TRBD1. Per the germline V gene, CDR1 is LNHDA and CDR2 is SQIVND (reference sequence). The CDR3 contains 14 residues. After removal of 4 bases from V and 4 bases from J, the junction contained 4 bases not matched to a gene. In nucleotides, the CDR3 is TGTGCCAGTAGTACCGACAGGGGGGGCACTGAAGCTTTCTTT. Its translation is CASSTDRGGTEAFF.

The V call is TRBV19, the J call TRBJ2-7; D call uncertain. CDR3 size: 13 residues. V lost 2 bases to trimming and J lost 4 bases, with 9 bases between them. Germline CDR1 and CDR2: LNHDA and SQIVND (reference sequence). The CDR3 protein is CASSITTGYEQYF. CDR3 nucleotide sequence: TGTGCCAGTAGTATAACTACCGGATACGAGCAGTACTTC. The full variable domain, in which reference TRBV19 and TRBJ2-7 provide the parts outside the CDR3, is DGGITQSPKYLFRKEGQNVTLSCEQNLNHDAMYWYRQDPGQGLRLIYYSQIVNDFQKGDIAEGYSVSREKKESFPLTVTSAQKNPTAFYLCASSITTGYEQYFGPGTRLTVT.

The chain combines TRBV6-6 with TRBJ1-2, with D perhaps matching TRBD1 (5 bases). The germline gives CDR1 MNHNY, CDR2 SVGAGI (reference sequence). The CDR3 loop spans 13 amino acids. With 6 bases removed from V and 4 bases from J, the gap between germline ends came to 12 bases. The CDR3 loop reads CASRQADSYGYTF. CDR3 bases: TGTGCCAGCAGACAGGCCGACTCCTATGGCTACACCTTC.

This chain links TRBV28 with TRBJ2-7, with 7 bases lining up with TRBD1. This CDR3 contains 15 residues. V trimming: 2 bases; J trimming: 3 bases; junction bases outside the gene matches: 7. From germline, CDR1 is MDHEN and CDR2 SYDVKM. CDR3 amino acids: CASSLGRQGFYEQYF. In DNA, the CDR3 is TGTGCCAGCAGTTTAGGCCGACAGGGTTTCTACGAGCAGTACTTC.

The gene calls are TRBV28 and TRBJ2-3; TRBD2 aligns across 9 bases. Germline-derived CDR1 and CDR2 are MDHEN and SYDVKM. The CDR3 sequence is 18 residues long. J lost 2 bases, V lost 4 bases, and 13 bases had no gene match. The chain's CDR3 is CASSSWPQTSGYTDTQYF. CDR3 nucleotides: TGTGCCAGCAGTTCGTGGCCCCAGACTAGCGGTTACACAGATACGCAGTATTTT.

This clone occurred a few times. The chain employs TRBV6-4 and TRBJ2-7; 9 bases fit TRBD1. Germline V gene lookup returns CDR1 MRHNA and CDR2 SNTAGT. Trimming took 4 bases from V and 5 from J; bases not matched to a gene: 9. CDR3 length: 15 residues. CDR3 protein: CASSATGGAGDEQYF. The DNA for the CDR3 is TGTGCCAGCAGTGCCACAGGGGGCGCGGGTGACGAGCAGTACTTC.